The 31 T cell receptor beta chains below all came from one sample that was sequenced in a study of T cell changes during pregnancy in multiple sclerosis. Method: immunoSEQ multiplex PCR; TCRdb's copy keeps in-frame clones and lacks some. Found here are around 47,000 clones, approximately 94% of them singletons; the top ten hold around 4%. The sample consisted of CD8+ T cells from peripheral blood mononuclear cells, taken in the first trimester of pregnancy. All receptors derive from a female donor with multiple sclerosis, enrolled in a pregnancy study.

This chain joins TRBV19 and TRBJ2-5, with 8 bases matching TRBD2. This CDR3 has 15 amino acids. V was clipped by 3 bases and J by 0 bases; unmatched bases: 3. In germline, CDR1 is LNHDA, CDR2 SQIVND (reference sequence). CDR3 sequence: CASSIQAGDQETQYF. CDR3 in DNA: TGTGCCAGTAGTATTCAAGCGGGGGACCAAGAGACCCAGTACTTC.

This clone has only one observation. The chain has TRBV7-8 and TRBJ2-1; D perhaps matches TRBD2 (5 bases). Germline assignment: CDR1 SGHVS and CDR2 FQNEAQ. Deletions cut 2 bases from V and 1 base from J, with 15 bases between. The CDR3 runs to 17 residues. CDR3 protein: CASSLRSAGPSYNEQFF. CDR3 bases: TGTGCCAGCAGCTTAAGGTCGGCGGGTCCTTCCTACAATGAGCAGTTCTTC.

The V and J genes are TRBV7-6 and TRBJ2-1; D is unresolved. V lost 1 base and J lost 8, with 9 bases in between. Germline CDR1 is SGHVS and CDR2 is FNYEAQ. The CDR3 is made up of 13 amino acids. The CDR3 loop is CASSLGLVDEQFF. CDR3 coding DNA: TGTGCCAGCAGCTTAGGGCTAGTTGATGAGCAGTTCTTC.

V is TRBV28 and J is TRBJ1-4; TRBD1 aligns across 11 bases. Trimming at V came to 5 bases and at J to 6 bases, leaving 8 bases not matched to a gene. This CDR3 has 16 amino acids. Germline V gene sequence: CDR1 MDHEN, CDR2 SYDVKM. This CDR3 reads CASSPGTGGPDEKLFF. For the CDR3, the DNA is TGTGCCAGCAGTCCCGGGACAGGGGGTCCCGATGAAAAACTGTTTTTT. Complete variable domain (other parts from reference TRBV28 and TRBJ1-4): DVKVTQSSRYLVKRTGEKVFLECVQDMDHENMFWYRQDPGLGLRLIYFSYDVKMKEKGDIPEGYSVSREKKERFSLILESASTNQTSMYLCASSPGTGGPDEKLFFGSGTQLSVL.

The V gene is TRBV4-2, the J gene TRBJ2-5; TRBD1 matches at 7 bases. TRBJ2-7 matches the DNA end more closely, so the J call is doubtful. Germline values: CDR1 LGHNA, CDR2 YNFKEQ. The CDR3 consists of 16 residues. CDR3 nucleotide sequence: TGTGCCAGCAGCCAAGGTTTACGGGACAGAACCTACGAGCAGTACTTC. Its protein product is CASSQGLRDRTYEQYF.

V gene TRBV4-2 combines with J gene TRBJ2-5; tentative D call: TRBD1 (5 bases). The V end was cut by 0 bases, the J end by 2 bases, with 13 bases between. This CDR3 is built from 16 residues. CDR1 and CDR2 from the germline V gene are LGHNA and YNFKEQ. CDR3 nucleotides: TGTGCCAGCAGCCAAGAATTTTTGGGGCAGCAAGAGACCCAGTACTTC. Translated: CASSQEFLGQQETQYF.

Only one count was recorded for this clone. This CDR3 reads CASSDPRQPRGEAFF. In DNA form, the CDR3 reads TGTGCCAGTAGTGATCCCAGACAGCCAAGGGGTGAAGCTTTCTTT. The chain joins TRBV19 to TRBJ1-1, with D maybe TRBD1 (5 bases). This CDR3 has 15 residues. The V gene's germline CDR1 is LNHDA and CDR2 SQIVND (reference sequence). With 5 bases removed from V and 7 bases from J, the gap between germline ends came to 20 bases.

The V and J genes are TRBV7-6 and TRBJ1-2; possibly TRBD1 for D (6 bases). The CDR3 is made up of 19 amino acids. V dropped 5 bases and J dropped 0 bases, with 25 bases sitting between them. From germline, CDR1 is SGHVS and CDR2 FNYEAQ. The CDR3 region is CASSPGDGRGLLANYGYTF. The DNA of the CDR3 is TGTGCCAGCAGCCCAGGGGATGGCAGGGGCCTCTTAGCTAACTATGGCTACACCTTC.

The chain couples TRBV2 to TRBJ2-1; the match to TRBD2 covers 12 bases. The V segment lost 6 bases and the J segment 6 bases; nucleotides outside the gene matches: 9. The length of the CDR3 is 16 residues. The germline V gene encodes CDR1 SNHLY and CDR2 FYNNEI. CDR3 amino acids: CASRPLGLAGSNEQFF. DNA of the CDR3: TGTGCCAGCAGACCCCTAGGACTAGCGGGATCCAATGAGCAGTTCTTC.

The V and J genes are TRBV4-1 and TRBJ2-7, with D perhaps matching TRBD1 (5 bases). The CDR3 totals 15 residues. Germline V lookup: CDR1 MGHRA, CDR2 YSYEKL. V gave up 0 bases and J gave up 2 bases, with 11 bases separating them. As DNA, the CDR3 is TGCGCCAGCAGCCAAGATAGTCAGGGCGCCTACGAGCAGTACTTC. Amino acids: CASSQDSQGAYEQYF.

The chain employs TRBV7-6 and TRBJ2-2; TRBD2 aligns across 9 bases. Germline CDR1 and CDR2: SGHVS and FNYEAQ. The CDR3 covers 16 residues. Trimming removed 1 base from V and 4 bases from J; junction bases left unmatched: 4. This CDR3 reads CASSLDGTSITGELFF. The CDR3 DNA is TGTGCCAGCAGCTTAGACGGGACTAGCATCACCGGGGAGCTGTTTTTT.

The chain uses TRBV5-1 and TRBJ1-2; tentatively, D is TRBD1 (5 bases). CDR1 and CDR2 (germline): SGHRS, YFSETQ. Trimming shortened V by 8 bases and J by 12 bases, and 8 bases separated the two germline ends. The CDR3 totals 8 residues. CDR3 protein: CARGGNTF. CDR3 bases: TGCGCCAGGGGGGGGAACACCTTC.

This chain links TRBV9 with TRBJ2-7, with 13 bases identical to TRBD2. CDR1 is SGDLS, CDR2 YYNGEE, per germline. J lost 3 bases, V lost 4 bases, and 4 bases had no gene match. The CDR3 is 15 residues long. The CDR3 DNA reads TGTGCCAGCAGCCTCGGGACTAGCGGGGTCTACGAGCAGTACTTC. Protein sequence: CASSLGTSGVYEQYF.

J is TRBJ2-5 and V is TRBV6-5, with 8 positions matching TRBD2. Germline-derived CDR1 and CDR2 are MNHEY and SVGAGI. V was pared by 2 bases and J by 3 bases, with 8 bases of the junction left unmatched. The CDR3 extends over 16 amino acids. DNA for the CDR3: TGTGCCAGCAGTTACGATAGGGGGACTAGGGAAGAGACCCAGTACTTC. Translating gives CASSYDRGTREETQYF.

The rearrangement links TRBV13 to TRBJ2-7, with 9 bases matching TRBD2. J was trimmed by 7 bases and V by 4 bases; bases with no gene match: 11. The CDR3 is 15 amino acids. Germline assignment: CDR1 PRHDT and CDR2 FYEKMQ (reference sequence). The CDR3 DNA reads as TGTGCCAGCAGCTCGTCTCTAGCGGGGATAAGGGAGCAGTACTTC. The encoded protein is CASSSSLAGIREQYF. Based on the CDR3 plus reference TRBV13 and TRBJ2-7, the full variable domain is AAGVIQSPRHLIKEKRETATLKCYPIPRHDTVYWYQQGPGQDPQFLISFYEKMQSDKGSIPDRFSAQQFSDYHSELNMSSLELGDSALYFCASSSSLAGIREQYFGPGTRLTVT.

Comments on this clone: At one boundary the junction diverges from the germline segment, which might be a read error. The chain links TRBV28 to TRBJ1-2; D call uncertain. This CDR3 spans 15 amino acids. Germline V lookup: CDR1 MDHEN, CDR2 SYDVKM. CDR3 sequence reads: CASSLGHLPPAGCTF. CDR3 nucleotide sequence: TGTGCCAGCAGTTTAGGTCATTTGCCGCCGGCGGGCTGCACCTTC.

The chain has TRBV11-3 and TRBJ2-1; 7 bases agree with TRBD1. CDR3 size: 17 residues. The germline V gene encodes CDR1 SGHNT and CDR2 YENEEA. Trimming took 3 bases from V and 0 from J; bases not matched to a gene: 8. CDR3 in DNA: TGTGCCAGCAGCTTGGGCCCACAGGGGAACTCCTACAATGAGCAGTTCTTC. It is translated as CASSLGPQGNSYNEQFF.

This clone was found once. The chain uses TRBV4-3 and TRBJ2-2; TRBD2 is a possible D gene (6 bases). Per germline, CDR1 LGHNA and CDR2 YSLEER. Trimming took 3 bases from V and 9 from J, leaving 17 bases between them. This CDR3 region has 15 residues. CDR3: CASSHAGTGSRELFF. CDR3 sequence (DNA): TGCGCCAGCAGCCACGCGGGGACCGGCAGTCGGGAGCTGTTTTTT.

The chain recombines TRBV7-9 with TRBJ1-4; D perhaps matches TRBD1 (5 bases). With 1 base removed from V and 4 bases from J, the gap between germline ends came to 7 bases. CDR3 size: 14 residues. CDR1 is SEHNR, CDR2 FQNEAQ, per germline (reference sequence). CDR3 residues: CASSLDGGNEKLFF. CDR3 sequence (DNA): TGTGCCAGCAGCTTAGACGGGGGTAATGAAAAACTGTTTTTT.

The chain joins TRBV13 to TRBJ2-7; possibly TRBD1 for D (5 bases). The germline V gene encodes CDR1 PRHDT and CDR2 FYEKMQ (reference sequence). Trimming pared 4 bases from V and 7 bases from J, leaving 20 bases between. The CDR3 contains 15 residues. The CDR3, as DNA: TGTGCCAGCAGCTCTCTGACAGAGATCGTAATAGAGCAGTACTTC. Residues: CASSSLTEIVIEQYF.

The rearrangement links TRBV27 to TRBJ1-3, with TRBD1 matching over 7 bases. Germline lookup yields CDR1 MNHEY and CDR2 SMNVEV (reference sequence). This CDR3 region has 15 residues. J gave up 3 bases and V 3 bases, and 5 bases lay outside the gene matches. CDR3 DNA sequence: TGTGCCAGCAGTTTGGAACCAGGGGGTGGAAACACCATATATTTT. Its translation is CASSLEPGGGNTIYF.

Here the CDR3 reads CASSFTTGLTDTQYF. The CDR3 DNA reads TGCGCCAGCAGCTTTACGACAGGACTCACAGATACGCAGTATTTT. The V gene is TRBV5-1, the J gene TRBJ2-3, with D possibly being TRBD1 (6 bases). Germline CDR1 is SGHRS and CDR2 is YFSETQ. The CDR3 length is 15 residues. V dropped 2 bases and J dropped 2 bases, with 12 bases sitting between them.

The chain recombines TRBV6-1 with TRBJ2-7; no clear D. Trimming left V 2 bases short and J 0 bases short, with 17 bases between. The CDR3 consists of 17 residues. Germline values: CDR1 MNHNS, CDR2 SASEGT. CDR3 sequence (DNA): TGTGCCAGCAGTGAAAGTCTCGGCAGGCCGAGCTCCTACGAGCAGTACTTC. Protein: CASSESLGRPSSYEQYF.

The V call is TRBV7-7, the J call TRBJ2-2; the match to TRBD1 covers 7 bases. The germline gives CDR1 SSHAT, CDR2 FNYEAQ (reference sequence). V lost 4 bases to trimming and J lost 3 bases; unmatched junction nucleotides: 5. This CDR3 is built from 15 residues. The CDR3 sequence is CASSSRTGDTGELFF. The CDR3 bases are TGTGCCAGCAGCTCTAGGACAGGCGACACCGGGGAGCTGTTTTTT.

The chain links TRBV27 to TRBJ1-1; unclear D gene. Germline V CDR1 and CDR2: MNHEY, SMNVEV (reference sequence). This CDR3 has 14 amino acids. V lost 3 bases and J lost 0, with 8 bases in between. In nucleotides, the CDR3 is TGTGCCAGCAGTTTCGGGTCCATGAACACTGAAGCTTTCTTT. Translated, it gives CASSFGSMNTEAFF.

Here the CDR3 reads CASSFAGTSGGSSYNEQFF. The CDR3 coding sequence is TGTGCCAGCAGCTTCGCCGGGACTAGCGGGGGCAGCTCCTACAATGAGCAGTTCTTC. The chain combines TRBV7-9 with TRBJ2-1; the match to TRBD2 covers 14 bases. Germline V gene data show CDR1 as SEHNR and CDR2 as FQNEAQ (reference sequence). Germline trimming cut 3 bases from V and 0 bases from J; bases unmatched to any gene: 7. The CDR3 spans 19 residues.

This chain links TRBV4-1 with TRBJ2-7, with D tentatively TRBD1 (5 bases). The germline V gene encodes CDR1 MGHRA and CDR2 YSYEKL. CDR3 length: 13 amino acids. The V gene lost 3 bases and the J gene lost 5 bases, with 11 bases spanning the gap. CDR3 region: CASSQVGVNEQYF. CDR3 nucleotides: TGCGCCAGCAGCCAGGTAGGGGTGAACGAGCAGTACTTC.

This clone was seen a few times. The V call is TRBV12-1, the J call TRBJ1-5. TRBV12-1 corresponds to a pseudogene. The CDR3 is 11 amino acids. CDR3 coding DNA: TGTGCCAGCAGCCTATATCAGCCCCAGCATTTT. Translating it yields CASSLYQPQHF.

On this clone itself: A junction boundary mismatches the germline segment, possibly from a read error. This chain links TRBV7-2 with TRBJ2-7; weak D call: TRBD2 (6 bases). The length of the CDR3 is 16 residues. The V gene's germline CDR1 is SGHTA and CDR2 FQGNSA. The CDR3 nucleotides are TGTGCCAGCACCTTACCGCAACCCGCGGGATCCTACGAGCAGTACTTC. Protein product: CASTLPQPAGSYEQYF.

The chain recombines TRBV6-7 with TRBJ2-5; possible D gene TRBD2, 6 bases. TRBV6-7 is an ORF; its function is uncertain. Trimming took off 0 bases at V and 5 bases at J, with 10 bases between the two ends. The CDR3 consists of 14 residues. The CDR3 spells CASSYSGAGETQYF. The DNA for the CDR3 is TGTGCCAGCAGTTACTCTGGAGCGGGCGAGACCCAGTACTTC.

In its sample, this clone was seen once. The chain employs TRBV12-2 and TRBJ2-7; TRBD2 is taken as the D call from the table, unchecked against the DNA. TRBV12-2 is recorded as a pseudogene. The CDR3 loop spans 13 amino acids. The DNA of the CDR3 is TGTGCAAGTCGACCAAGAGGTTCCTACGAGCAGTACTTC. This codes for CASRPRGSYEQYF.